The 11 T cell receptor beta chains below all came from one sample that was sequenced in a study of post-analysis software for immune sequencing data. Each TCR beta cDNA library carried unique molecular identifiers. Via MiXCR, TCRdb re-called the PCR reads, giving one row per CDR3 protein. The top ten hold 4.5% to 7.5% of the sample, which has more than 500,000 distinct CDR3 sequences, about a third seen once. Findings of the study overall: Included in a set of about five TRBV segments more frequent in patients than controls were TRBV5-6, TRBV5-1 and TRBV20-1.

What these receptors recognize is not known. Sequencing was carried out using blood. These receptors all come from a girl aged 2-17 years with multiple sclerosis.

The V call is TRBV6-5, the J call TRBJ1-1; unclear D gene. V lost 7 bases and J lost 3, with 6 bases in between. This CDR3 region has 11 residues. The V gene's germline CDR1 is MNHEY and CDR2 SVGAGI. CDR3 residues: CASNPDTEAFF. As DNA, the CDR3 is TGTGCCAGCAACCCAGACACTGAAGCTTTCTTT.

This clonotype came up a few times. The gene calls are TRBV7-3 and TRBJ2-5; 8 nucleotides line up with TRBD1. This CDR3 comprises 12 residues. The J segment lost 9 bases and the V segment lost 5 bases, leaving 5 bases of the junction unmatched. Germline lookup yields CDR1 SGHTA and CDR2 FQGTGA. The DNA of the CDR3 is TGTGCCAGCAGCCCGACAGGGGAGGCCCAGTACTTC. Protein sequence: CASSPTGEAQYF.

With respect to this clonotype: Compared with germline, one end of the junction differs, possibly owing to a read error. CDR3 DNA: TGCCCCAGCAGAGGGGGTTCGGATACGCAGTATTTT. Translation: CPSRGGSDTQYF. The V and J genes are TRBV12-3 or TRBV12-4 and TRBJ2-3; D is possibly TRBD1 (6 bases). The CDR3 is made up of 12 amino acids.

This clonotype was found a few times. CDR3 coding DNA: TGTGCCAGCATACCTGGGGGCGTAGGGGAGACCCAGTACTTC. Encoded protein: CASIPGGVGETQYF. The chain uses TRBV2 and TRBJ2-5; possibly TRBD1 for D (6 bases). This CDR3 contains 14 residues. V was cut by 7 bases and J by 5 bases, with 17 bases left in between. Germline V gene lookup returns CDR1 SNHLY and CDR2 FYNNEI.

This clonotype occurred a few times. V and J are TRBV18 and TRBJ2-5; D uncertain. The better agreement between TRBJ2-7 and the DNA end casts doubt on the J call. CDR3 size: 12 residues. From germline, CDR1 is KGHSH and CDR2 LQKENI. Here the CDR3 DNA reads TGTGCCAGCTCACCGACGAACCGCGAGCAGTACTTC. This sequence encodes CASSPTNREQYF.

The chain uses TRBV29-1 and TRBJ2-1; TRBD2 matches at 14 bases. Germline V gene lookup returns CDR1 SQVTM and CDR2 ANQGSEA. The CDR3 is 15 residues long. The trim removed 8 bases at V and 1 base at J, leaving 4 bases unmatched. The CDR3 is CSIGLAGGSYNEQFF. The CDR3 DNA sequence: TGCAGCATTGGACTAGCGGGGGGATCCTACAATGAGCAGTTCTTC.

The chain combines TRBV2 with TRBJ1-2; D uncertain. The germline V gene encodes CDR1 SNHLY and CDR2 FYNNEI. The V end lost 3 bases, the J end lost 8 bases, and 4 bases lay between the germline ends. The CDR3 covers 10 residues. The CDR3 nucleotides read TGTGCCAGCAGTGATGAGGGCTACACCTTC. Protein sequence: CASSDEGYTF. Complete variable domain (other parts from reference TRBV2 and TRBJ1-2): EPEVTQTPSHQVTQMGQEVILRCVPISNHLYFYWYRQILGQKVEFLVSFYNNEISEKSEIFDDQFSVERPDGSNFTLKIRSTKLEDSAMYFCASSDEGYTFGSGTRLTVV.

The chain uses TRBV29-1 and TRBJ1-1, with 12 positions matching TRBD1. This CDR3 has 12 residues. Trimming took 4 bases from V and 6 from J; bases not matched to a gene: 0. Germline V gene sequence: CDR1 SQVTM, CDR2 ANQGSEA. The CDR3 sequence: CSVGDRGPEAFF. DNA of the CDR3: TGCAGCGTTGGGGACAGGGGGCCTGAAGCTTTCTTT.

This clonotype was seen more than once but under ten times. V and J are TRBV27 and TRBJ1-2; D is uncertain. This CDR3 has 12 amino acids. From germline, CDR1 is MNHEY and CDR2 SMNVEV (reference sequence). Trimming removed 5 bases from V and 7 bases from J, with 11 bases in between. The DNA for the CDR3 is TGTGCCAGCAGTCCGGATGACGGTGGCTACACCTTC. It is translated as CASSPDDGGYTF.

Remarks on this clonotype: Mismatch with germline at one junction end may stem from a read error. The chain has TRBV12-3 or TRBV12-4 and TRBJ1-4; 7 bases align to TRBD1. The CDR3 has 14 residues. The CDR3 bases are TGTGCCAGCAGCAAGACAGGGCTGAGTGAAAAACGGTTTTTT. Its protein product is CASSKTGLSEKRFF.

The V call is TRBV7-8, the J call TRBJ1-2; TRBD1 matches 7 bases. The CDR3 is made up of 16 amino acids. The V and J ends lost 5 bases and 6 bases, in that order; junction bases with no gene match: 15. Germline loops: CDR1 SGHVS, CDR2 FQNEAQ. CDR3 protein: CASSPDPGGGVDGYTF. The CDR3 DNA sequence: TGTGCCAGCAGCCCGGATCCGGGAGGGGGCGTAGATGGCTACACCTTC.